This entry is about one T cell receptor (beta chain). The antigen is not known. These data belong to a study of CD4+ T cells in melanoma. The germline CDR1 and CDR2 sequences are LNHDA and SQIVND (reference sequence). The germline V and J ends were trimmed by 5 bases and 6 bases, with 13 bases remaining between them. This CDR3 comprises 13 residues. TCRdb keeps only in-frame clones here, not all; method: immunoSEQ multiplex PCR. Of around 13,000 clones listed, 68% are singletons. Study conclusions and caveats: Neoantigen-specific CD4+ T cells in melanoma reportedly had diverse differentiation states. CD8+ T cell, macrophage and B cell function reportedly correlated with neoantigen-specific CD4+ T cells.

The sequencing input was cells from a culture (not recorded whether cultured in vitro). The rearrangement joins TRBV19 to TRBJ1-2, with D perhaps matching TRBD1 (5 bases). The TCR sequence derives from a human donor with melanoma. CDR3 in DNA: TGTGCCAGTAGTCTCCGGGGGAGAAATGGCTACACCTTC. Amino acids: CASSLRGRNGYTF.